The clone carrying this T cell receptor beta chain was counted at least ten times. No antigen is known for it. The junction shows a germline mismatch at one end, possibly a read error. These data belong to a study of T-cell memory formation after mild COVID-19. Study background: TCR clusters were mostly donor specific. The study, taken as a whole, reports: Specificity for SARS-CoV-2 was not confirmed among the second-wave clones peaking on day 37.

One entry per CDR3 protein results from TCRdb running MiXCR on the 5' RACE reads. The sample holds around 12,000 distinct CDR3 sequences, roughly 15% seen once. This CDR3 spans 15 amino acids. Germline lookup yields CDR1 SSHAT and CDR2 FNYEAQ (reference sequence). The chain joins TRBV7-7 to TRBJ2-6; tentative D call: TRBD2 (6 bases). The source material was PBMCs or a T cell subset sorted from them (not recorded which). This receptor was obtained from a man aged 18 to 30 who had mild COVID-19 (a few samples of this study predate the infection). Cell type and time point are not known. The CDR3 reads CASSLGVRGPNVLTF. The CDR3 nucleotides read TGTGCTAGCAGCTTAGGAGTGCGGGGACCCAACGTCCTGACTTTC.